The clone carrying this TCR beta chain was seen many times. Its antigen remains unknown. The sample belongs to a study of molecular identifiers for immune sequencing clone quantification. Across the study: Naive CD8 cell RNA, from 20,000 or 100,000 cells, was split five ways in replicates, with four sequenced. The study, taken as a whole, reports: In naive cells, under 1% of molecules belonged to clones above 20 RNA copies, against over 97% in effector cells.

Previously published methods and listed TCR primers were used for the bulk TCR libraries. One entry per CDR3 protein, called by TCRdb with MiXCR from the PCR reads. The sample yields more than 70,000 distinct CDR3 sequences, approximately 22% seen once. Naive CD8 T cells were FACS-sorted by CD8+CD4-CCR7+CD45RA+ markers. The receptor was isolated from a human donor in good health. Some libraries in this study had Jurkat cell RNA spiked in. The sequencing sample was made of naive CD8+ T cells from blood, with Jurkat cell RNA spiked in. Noted subset: FACS-sorted CD8+CD4-CCR7+CD45RA+ naive T cells.

The CDR3 nucleotides read TGTGCCAGCAGCTTAGAATCCGAGTGGTGGTCTGAAGCTTTCTTT. It is translated as CASSLESEWWSEAFF. The chain uses TRBV7-6 and TRBJ1-1; no reliable D call. V dropped 1 base and J dropped 6 bases, with 15 bases sitting between them. The germline V gene has CDR1 SGHVS and CDR2 FNYEAQ. The CDR3 is 15 residues long. Looking up the rest from reference TRBV7-6 and TRBJ1-1 gives the full variable domain: GAGVSQSPRYKVTKRGQDVALRCDPISGHVSLYWYRQALGQGPEFLTYFNYEAQQDKSGLPNDRFSAERPEGSISTLTIQRTEQRDSAMYRCASSLESEWWSEAFFGQGTRLTVV.